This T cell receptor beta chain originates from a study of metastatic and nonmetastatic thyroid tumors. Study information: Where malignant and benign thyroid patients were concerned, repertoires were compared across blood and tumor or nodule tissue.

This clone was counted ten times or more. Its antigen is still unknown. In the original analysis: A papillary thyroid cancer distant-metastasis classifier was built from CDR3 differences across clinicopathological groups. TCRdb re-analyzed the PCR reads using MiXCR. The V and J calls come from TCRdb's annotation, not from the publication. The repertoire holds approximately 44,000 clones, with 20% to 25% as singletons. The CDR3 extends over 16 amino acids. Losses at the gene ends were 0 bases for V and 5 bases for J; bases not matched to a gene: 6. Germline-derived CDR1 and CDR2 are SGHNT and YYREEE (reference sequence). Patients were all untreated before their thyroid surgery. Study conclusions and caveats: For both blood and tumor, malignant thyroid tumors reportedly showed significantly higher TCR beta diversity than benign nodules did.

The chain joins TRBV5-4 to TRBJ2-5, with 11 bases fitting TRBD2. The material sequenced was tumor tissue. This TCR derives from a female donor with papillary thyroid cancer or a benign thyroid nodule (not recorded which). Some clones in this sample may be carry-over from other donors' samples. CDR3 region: CASSLELAGVSETQYF. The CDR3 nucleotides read TGTGCCAGCAGCTTGGAACTAGCGGGAGTTAGCGAGACCCAGTACTTC.